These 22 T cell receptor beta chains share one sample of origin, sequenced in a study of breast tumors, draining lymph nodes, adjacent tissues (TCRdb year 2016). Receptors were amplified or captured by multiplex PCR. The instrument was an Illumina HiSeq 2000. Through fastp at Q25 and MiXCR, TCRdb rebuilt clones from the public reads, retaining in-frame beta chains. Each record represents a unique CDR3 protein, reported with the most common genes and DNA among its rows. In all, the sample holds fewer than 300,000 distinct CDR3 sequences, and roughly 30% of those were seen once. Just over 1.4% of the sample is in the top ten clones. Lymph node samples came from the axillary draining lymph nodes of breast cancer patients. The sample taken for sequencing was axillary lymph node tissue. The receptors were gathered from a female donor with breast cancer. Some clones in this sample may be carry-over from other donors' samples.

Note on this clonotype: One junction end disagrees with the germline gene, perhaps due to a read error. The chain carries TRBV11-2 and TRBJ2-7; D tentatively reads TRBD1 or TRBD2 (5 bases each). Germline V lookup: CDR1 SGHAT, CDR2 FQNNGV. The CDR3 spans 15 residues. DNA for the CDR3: TGTGCCAGCAGCCGCGAAAAGGGACCCTTCTACGTGCAGTACTTC. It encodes CASSREKGPFYVQYF.

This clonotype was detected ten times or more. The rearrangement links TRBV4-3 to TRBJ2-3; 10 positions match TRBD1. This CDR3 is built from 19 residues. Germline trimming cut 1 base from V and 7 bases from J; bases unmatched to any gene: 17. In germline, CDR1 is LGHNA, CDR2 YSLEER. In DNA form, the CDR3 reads TGCGCCAGCAGCCAAGGACAAAATCGAATCGGGACAGGGGTCAATACGCAGTATTTT. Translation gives CASSQGQNRIGTGVNTQYF.

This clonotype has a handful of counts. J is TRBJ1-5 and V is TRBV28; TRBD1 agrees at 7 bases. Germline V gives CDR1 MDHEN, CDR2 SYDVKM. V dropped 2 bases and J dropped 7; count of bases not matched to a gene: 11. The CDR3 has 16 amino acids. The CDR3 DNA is TGTGCCAGCAGTTTAGTAGTTCAGGTAGGGGGCCAGCCCCAGCATTTT. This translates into CASSLVVQVGGQPQHF.

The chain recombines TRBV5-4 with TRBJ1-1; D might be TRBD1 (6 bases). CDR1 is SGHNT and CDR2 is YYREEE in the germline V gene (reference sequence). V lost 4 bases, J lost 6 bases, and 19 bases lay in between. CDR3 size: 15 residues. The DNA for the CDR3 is TGTGCCAGCAGCCCAAAAACAGGGAGGGACGCTGAAGCTTTCTTT. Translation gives CASSPKTGRDAEAFF.

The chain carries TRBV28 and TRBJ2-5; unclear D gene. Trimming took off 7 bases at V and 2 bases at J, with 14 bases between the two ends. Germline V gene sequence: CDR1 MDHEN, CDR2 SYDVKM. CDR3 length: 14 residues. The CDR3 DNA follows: TGTGCCAGCAAGTACGTGGGCCAGCAAGAGACCCAGTACTTC. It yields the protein CASKYVGQQETQYF.

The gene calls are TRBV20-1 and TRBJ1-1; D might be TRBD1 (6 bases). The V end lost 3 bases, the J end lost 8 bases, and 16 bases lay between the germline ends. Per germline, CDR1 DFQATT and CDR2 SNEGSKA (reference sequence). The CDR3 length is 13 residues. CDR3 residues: CSARSGTMGEAFF. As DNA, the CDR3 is TGCAGTGCTAGGTCCGGGACAATGGGGGAAGCTTTCTTT.

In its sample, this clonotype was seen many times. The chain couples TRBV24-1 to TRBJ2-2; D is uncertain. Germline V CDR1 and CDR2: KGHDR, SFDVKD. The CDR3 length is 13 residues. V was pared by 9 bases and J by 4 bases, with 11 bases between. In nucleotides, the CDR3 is TGTGCCACCGGGAAGTCGGGCACCGGGGAGCTGTTTTTT. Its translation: CATGKSGTGELFF.

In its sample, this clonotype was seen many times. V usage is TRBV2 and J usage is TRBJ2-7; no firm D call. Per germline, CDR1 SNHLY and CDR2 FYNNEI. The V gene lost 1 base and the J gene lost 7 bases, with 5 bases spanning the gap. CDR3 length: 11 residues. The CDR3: CASSEVREQYF. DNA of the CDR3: TGTGCCAGCAGTGAAGTCCGGGAGCAGTACTTC.

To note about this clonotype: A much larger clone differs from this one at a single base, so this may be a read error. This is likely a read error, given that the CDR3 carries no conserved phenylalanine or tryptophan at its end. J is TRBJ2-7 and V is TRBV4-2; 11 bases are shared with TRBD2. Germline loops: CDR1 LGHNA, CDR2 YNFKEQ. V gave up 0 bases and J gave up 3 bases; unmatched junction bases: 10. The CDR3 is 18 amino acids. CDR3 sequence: CASSQEGLAAGGVYEQYS. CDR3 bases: TGTGCCAGCAGCCAAGAGGGACTAGCGGCGGGGGGTGTCTACGAGCAGTACTCC.

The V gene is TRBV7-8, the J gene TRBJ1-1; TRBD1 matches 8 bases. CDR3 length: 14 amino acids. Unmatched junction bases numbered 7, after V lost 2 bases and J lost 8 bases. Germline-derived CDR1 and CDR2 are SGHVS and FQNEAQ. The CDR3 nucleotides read TGTGCCAGCAGCTTAATGTTGGACAGGGAGGAAGCTTTCTTT. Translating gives CASSLMLDREEAFF.

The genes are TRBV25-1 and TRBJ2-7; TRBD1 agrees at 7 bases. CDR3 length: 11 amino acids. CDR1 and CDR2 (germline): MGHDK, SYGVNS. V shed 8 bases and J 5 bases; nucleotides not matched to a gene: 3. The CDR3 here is CASRGGHEQYF. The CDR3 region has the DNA TGTGCCAGCCGAGGGGGCCACGAGCAGTACTTC.

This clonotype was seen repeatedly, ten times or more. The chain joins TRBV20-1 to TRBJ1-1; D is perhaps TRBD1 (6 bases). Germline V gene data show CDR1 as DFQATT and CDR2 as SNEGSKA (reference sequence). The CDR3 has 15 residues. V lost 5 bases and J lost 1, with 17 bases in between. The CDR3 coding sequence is TGCAGTGCTGCCCGGGGGCAGGGGACGAACACTGAAGCTTTCTTT. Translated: CSAARGQGTNTEAFF.

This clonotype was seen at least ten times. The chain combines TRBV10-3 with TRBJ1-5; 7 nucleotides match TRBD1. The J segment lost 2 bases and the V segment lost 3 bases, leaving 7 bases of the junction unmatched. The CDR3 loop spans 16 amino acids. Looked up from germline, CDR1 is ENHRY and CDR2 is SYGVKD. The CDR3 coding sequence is TGTGCCATCAGTGATGGCAGGGGGGAAGGCAATCAGCCCCAGCATTTT. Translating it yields CAISDGRGEGNQPQHF.

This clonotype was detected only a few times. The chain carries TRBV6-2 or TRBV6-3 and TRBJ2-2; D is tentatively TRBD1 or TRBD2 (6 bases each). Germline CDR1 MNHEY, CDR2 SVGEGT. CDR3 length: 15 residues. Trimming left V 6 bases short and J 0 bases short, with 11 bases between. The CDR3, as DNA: TGTGCCAGCAGACGGGGGCGGACGAACACCGGGGAGCTGTTTTTT. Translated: CASRRGRTNTGELFF.

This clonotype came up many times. The CDR3 spells CATSRDGTSGRATETQYF. CDR3 coding DNA: TGTGCCACCAGCAGAGATGGGACTAGCGGGAGGGCCACAGAGACCCAGTACTTC. J is TRBJ2-5 and V is TRBV15, with 16 bases aligning to TRBD2. The CDR3 is made up of 18 amino acids. Trimming took 0 bases from V and 4 from J; bases not matched to a gene: 5. Germline V gene lookup returns CDR1 LNHNV and CDR2 YYDKDF (reference sequence).

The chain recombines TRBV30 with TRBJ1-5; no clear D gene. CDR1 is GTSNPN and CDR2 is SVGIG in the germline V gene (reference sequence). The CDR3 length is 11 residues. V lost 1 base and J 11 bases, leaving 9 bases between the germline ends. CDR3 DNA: TGTGCCTGGAGTGGACAAGAGACCCAGCATTTT. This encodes CAWSGQETQHF.

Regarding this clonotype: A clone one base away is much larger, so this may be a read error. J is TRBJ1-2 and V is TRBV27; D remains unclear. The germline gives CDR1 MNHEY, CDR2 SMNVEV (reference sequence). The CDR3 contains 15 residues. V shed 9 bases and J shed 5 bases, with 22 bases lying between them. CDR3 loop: CARGNLANLNYGYTF. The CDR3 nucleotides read TGTGCCAGGGGCAATCTGGCGAATCTCAATTATGGCTACACCTTC.

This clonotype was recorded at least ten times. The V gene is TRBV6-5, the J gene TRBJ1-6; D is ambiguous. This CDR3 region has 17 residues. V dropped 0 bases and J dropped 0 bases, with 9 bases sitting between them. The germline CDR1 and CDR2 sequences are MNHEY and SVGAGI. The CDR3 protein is CASSYSRSSSYNSPLHF. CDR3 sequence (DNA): TGTGCCAGCAGTTACTCCCGGTCGAGCTCCTATAATTCACCCCTCCACTTT.

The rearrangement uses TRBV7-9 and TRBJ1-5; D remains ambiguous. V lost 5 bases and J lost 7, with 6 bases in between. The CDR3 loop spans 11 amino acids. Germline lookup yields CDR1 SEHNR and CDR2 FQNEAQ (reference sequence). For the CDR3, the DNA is TGTGCCAGCAGCCCCCGACAGCCCCAGCATTTT. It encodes CASSPRQPQHF.

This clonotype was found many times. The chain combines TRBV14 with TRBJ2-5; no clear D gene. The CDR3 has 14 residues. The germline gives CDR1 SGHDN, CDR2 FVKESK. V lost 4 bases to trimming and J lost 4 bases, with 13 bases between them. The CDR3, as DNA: TGTGCCAGCAGCCCCGGCCAGCTTGGAGAGACCCAGTACTTC. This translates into CASSPGQLGETQYF.

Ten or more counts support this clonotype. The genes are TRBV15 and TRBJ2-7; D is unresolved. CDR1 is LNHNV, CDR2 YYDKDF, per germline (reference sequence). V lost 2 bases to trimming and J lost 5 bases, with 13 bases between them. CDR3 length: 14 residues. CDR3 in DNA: TGTGCCACCAGCAGAATAAAGGGTTTCGACGAGCAGTACTTC. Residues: CATSRIKGFDEQYF.

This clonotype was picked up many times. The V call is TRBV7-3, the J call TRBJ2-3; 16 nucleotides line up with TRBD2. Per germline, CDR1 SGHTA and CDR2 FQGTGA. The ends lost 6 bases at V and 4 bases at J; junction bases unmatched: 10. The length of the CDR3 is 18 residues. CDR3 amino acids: CASSTGTSGRAGADTQYF. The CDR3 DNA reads TGTGCCAGCAGTACCGGGACTAGCGGGAGGGCCGGGGCAGATACGCAGTATTTT. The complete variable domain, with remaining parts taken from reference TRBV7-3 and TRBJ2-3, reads GAGVSQTPSNKVTEKGKYVELRCDPISGHTALYWYRQSLGQGPEFLIYFQGTGAADDSGLPNDRFFAVRPEGSVSTLKIQRTERGDSAVYLCASSTGTSGRAGADTQYFGPGTRLTVL.